In its sample, the clone carrying this TCR beta chain was seen a few times. Its specificity is unknown. The CDR3 spans 15 residues. Trimming stripped 4 bases from V and 3 bases from J, with 13 bases between. For TCR, cDNA came from 5'RACE template switching, which added a universal primer site and UMIs. TCRdb redid the calling of the 5' RACE reads with MiXCR, one entry per CDR3 protein. Of just under 600,000 distinct CDR3 sequences listed, less than 15% are singletons. The data belong to a study of T cells after yellow fever vaccination. Study-wide results and limits: A limited proportion of clonotypes was detected within both the CD4 and CD8 compartments. Reappearance after the booster was seen for most primary-vaccination clones, at 95% to 97% CD4 and 75% to 90% CD8.

The V and J genes are TRBV12-3 or TRBV12-4 and TRBJ1-5; a possible D gene is TRBD1 (6 bases). This sequence was found in a man under 40 who received the YFV17D yellow fever vaccine. Sequences were derived from PBMCs, sampled on the day of the yellow fever booster vaccination. CDR3 residues: CASSSGGHYNQPQHF. DNA of the CDR3: TGTGCCAGCAGTTCGGGGGGGCATTACAATCAGCCCCAGCATTTT.